The 23 T cell receptor beta chains in this list originate from one sample, sequenced in a study of cytomegalovirus exposure and HLA in healthy donors (TCRdb year 2017). The library was produced with the immunoSEQ multiplex PCR assay. The multiplex PCR relied on a mix of 60 forward primers for TCR Vbeta segments and 13 reverse primers for TCR Jbeta segments. TCRdb re-hosts the immuneACCESS table, in-frame sequences only. Its copies lack some clones; in the studies checked, an unresolved V gene accounts for under half of them, and the cause for the rest is not known. This sample is represented by 89,000 or so clones; 65% to 80% of them were singletons. Around 3.9% of the sample is taken by the ten largest. Sequences were obtained from PBMCs. The receptors stem from a man aged 55 to 69 in good health and CMV-seronegative.

This chain joins TRBV7-6 and TRBJ2-1; D not resolved. Germline V gene lookup returns CDR1 SGHVS and CDR2 FNYEAQ. Trimming shortened V by 0 bases and J by 0 bases, and 6 bases separated the two germline ends. The CDR3 contains 15 residues. CDR3 amino acids: CASSLAGASYNEQFF. CDR3 in DNA: TGTGCCAGCAGCTTAGCAGGAGCCTCCTACAATGAGCAGTTCTTC.

The chain combines TRBV4-1 with TRBJ1-1; D unclear. Germline-derived CDR1 and CDR2 are MGHRA and YSYEKL. V was pared by 0 bases and J by 12 bases, with 14 bases between. The CDR3 covers 13 residues. CDR3 sequence: CASSQDRGAQPFF. As DNA, the CDR3 is TGCGCCAGCAGCCAAGATCGTGGAGCGCAGCCTTTCTTT.

The chain combines TRBV30 with TRBJ1-4, with D perhaps matching TRBD1 (5 bases). Trimming left V 3 bases short and J 4 bases short, with 9 bases between. The CDR3 is made up of 13 amino acids. The germline V gene has CDR1 GTSNPN and CDR2 SVGIG (reference sequence). The CDR3 region is CAWRSGNNEKLFF. CDR3 DNA sequence: TGTGCCTGGAGATCAGGGAATAATGAAAAACTGTTTTTT.

The CDR3 sequence: CSVTTSGPSYEQYF. The CDR3, as DNA: TGCAGCGTCACAACTAGCGGACCCTCCTACGAGCAGTACTTC. The chain carries TRBV29-1 and TRBJ2-7; 8 nucleotides match TRBD2. Germline CDR1 is SQVTM and CDR2 is ANQGSEA. This CDR3 comprises 14 residues. V trimming: 6 bases; J trimming: 0 bases; junction bases outside the gene matches: 7.

V usage is TRBV4-2 and J usage is TRBJ1-1; a weak D match, TRBD1 (5 bases). The V gene lost 4 bases and the J gene lost 7 bases, with 13 bases spanning the gap. The V gene's germline CDR1 is LGHNA and CDR2 YNFKEQ. This CDR3 region has 13 residues. The chain's CDR3 is CASSPGSGVEAFF. DNA of the CDR3: TGTGCCAGCAGCCCAGGGAGCGGGGTTGAAGCTTTCTTT.

This clone was seen just once. This chain connects TRBV25-1 to TRBJ2-3, with TRBD2 identical over 9 bases. The CDR3 sequence is 11 residues long. Trimming removed 6 bases from V and 12 bases from J; junction bases left unmatched: 4. CDR1 is MGHDK, CDR2 SYGVNS, per germline. The CDR3 sequence is CASRGGTSQYF. For the CDR3, the DNA is TGTGCCAGCAGGGGGGGGACTAGCCAGTATTTT.

V gene TRBV25-1 combines with J gene TRBJ1-2, with D perhaps matching TRBD1 (6 bases). The ends were cut back, 1 base at V and 2 bases at J, with 11 bases in the middle. The germline V gene encodes CDR1 MGHDK and CDR2 SYGVNS. This CDR3 is 15 amino acids long. The CDR3 sequence is CASSEWEGGNYGYTF. The CDR3 region has the DNA TGTGCCAGCAGTGAATGGGAGGGGGGCAACTATGGCTACACCTTC.

This chain links TRBV19 with TRBJ1-2; 7 bases agree with TRBD1. This CDR3 has 14 amino acids. The V and J ends lost 4 bases and 4 bases, in that order; junction bases with no gene match: 6. The germline CDR1 and CDR2 sequences are LNHDA and SQIVND (reference sequence). The CDR3 nucleotides are TGTGCCAGTAGTAAACAGACAGGGCCCTATGGCTACACCTTC. Residues: CASSKQTGPYGYTF.

Concerning this clone: This sample includes further DNA sequences coding for the same CDR3. The genes are TRBV19 and TRBJ1-4, with 9 bases aligning to TRBD1. This CDR3 is built from 15 residues. The germline V gene has CDR1 LNHDA and CDR2 SQIVND (reference sequence). Losses at the gene ends were 3 bases for V and 5 bases for J; bases not matched to a gene: 4. The CDR3 nucleotides read TGTGCCAGTAGTATGGGACAGGGATCGAATGAAAAACTGTTTTTT. It encodes CASSMGQGSNEKLFF.

The gene calls are TRBV5-1 and TRBJ1-5, with a possible D match to TRBD1 (5 bases). Trimming pared 2 bases from V and 2 bases from J, leaving 11 bases between. CDR1 and CDR2 (germline): SGHRS, YFSETQ. The CDR3 length is 15 residues. The CDR3 loop reads CASSFGGGGNQPQHF. The CDR3 nucleotides read TGCGCCAGCAGCTTCGGGGGTGGAGGCAATCAGCCCCAGCATTTT.

V is TRBV7-9 and J is TRBJ2-6; D not resolved. The CDR3 sequence is 13 residues long. V shed 8 bases and J shed 0 bases, with 5 bases lying between them. Germline V gene sequence: CDR1 SEHNR, CDR2 FQNEAQ (reference sequence). The CDR3 nucleotides read TGTGCCAGCCGCGCCTCTGGGGCCAACGTCCTGACTTTC. Translated: CASRASGANVLTF.

The CDR3 DNA reads TGTGCCAGTAGGCTTAGGGAAACAGGGCGAGCTAACTATGGCTACACCTTC. Translated: CASRLRETGRANYGYTF. The chain has TRBV19 and TRBJ1-2, with a possible D match to TRBD1 (6 bases). Per germline, CDR1 LNHDA and CDR2 SQIVND (reference sequence). Trimming stripped 6 bases from V and 0 bases from J, with 20 bases between. The CDR3 totals 17 residues.

In its sample, this clone was seen a few times. This chain connects TRBV2 to TRBJ1-2; TRBD1 aligns across 7 bases. The V segment lost 7 bases and the J segment 2 bases; nucleotides outside the gene matches: 4. CDR3 length: 13 amino acids. Germline-derived CDR1 and CDR2 are SNHLY and FYNNEI. CDR3 amino acids: CASTIQGNYGYTF. In nucleotides, the CDR3 is TGTGCCAGCACTATACAGGGGAACTATGGCTACACCTTC.

This rearrangement joins TRBV9 to TRBJ2-1, with 10 bases fitting TRBD2. The J segment lost 7 bases and the V segment lost 3 bases, leaving 7 bases of the junction unmatched. Germline V gives CDR1 SGDLS, CDR2 YYNGEE. The CDR3 has 15 amino acids. CDR3 in DNA: TGTGCCAGCAGCGATGAGCGGGGGGGCCTTAATGAGCAGTTCTTC. Translating gives CASSDERGGLNEQFF.

This rearrangement joins TRBV7-6 to TRBJ2-1, with 11 positions matching TRBD2. The CDR3 has 20 residues. The junction had 18 bases not matched to a gene; V was cut back by 5 bases and J by 3 bases. Germline V gene sequence: CDR1 SGHVS, CDR2 FNYEAQ. Written as DNA, the CDR3 is TGTGCCAGCAGCCCGGAGGCTAGCGGGGGGTTTCTGAAATACTACAATGAGCAGTTCTTC. This encodes CASSPEASGGFLKYYNEQFF.

V is TRBV5-1 and J is TRBJ1-2; weak D call: TRBD1 (5 bases). CDR3 size: 13 residues. The V gene lost 7 bases and the J gene lost 0 bases, with 10 bases spanning the gap. Germline CDR1 SGHRS, CDR2 YFSETQ. The CDR3, as DNA: TGCGCCAGCGCCAGGGACTCTAACTATGGCTACACCTTC. Translated, it gives CASARDSNYGYTF.

This clone has more than one count but fewer than ten. It is unclear where the CDR3 begins or ends on the DNA, so no DNA is shown, and the CDR3 is as TCRdb lists it. The chain uses TRBV21-1 and TRBJ1-1. TRBV21-1 is a pseudogene segment. Termini included, the CDR3 measures 13 amino acids. CDR3 residues: CASSKVGEGIVFF.

In its sample, this clone was seen a few times. The gene calls are TRBV5-1 and TRBJ1-4, with a weak D call TRBD1 (5 bases). Per the germline V gene, CDR1 is SGHRS and CDR2 is YFSETQ. The CDR3 consists of 14 residues. Trimming cost V 0 bases and J 11 bases, with 14 bases left between them. DNA of the CDR3: TGCGCCAGCAGCTTGGACTCCGGGACTCGGAAACTGTTTTTT. Its translation: CASSLDSGTRKLFF.

This clone was found once. The genes are TRBV6-5 and TRBJ2-2; D possibly corresponds to TRBD1 (5 bases). CDR1 is MNHEY, CDR2 SVGAGI, per germline. With 5 bases removed from V and 0 bases from J, the gap between germline ends came to 7 bases. This CDR3 spans 14 amino acids. CDR3 bases: TGTGCCAGCAGTGGCAGGGCGAACACCGGGGAGCTGTTTTTT. Translation gives CASSGRANTGELFF.

CDR3 bases: TGTGCCAGCAGCTTAGAACAGGGTAACACTGAAGCTTTCTTT. This codes for CASSLEQGNTEAFF. The genes are TRBV11-2 and TRBJ1-1; D may be TRBD1 (6 bases). This CDR3 comprises 14 residues. Per the germline V gene, CDR1 is SGHAT and CDR2 is FQNNGV. The ends were cut back, 0 bases at V and 2 bases at J, with 7 bases in the middle.

The chain is built from TRBV9 and TRBJ2-1; D call uncertain. The length of the CDR3 is 13 residues. Germline V gene lookup returns CDR1 SGDLS and CDR2 YYNGEE. The germline V and J ends were trimmed by 0 bases and 6 bases, with 7 bases remaining between them. CDR3 in amino acids: CASSVGHPNEQFF. The CDR3 DNA follows: TGTGCCAGCAGCGTAGGACACCCCAATGAGCAGTTCTTC.

V usage is TRBV6-6 and J usage is TRBJ2-2; the match to TRBD1 covers 8 bases. The germline V gene encodes CDR1 MNHNY and CDR2 SVGAGI (reference sequence). Trimming took 4 bases from V and 3 from J; bases not matched to a gene: 7. The CDR3 is 16 residues long. The CDR3 reads CASSSTWTGYTGELFF. CDR3 sequence (DNA): TGTGCCAGCAGTTCAACTTGGACAGGGTACACCGGGGAGCTGTTTTTT.

This clone showed up just a few times. The chain combines TRBV5-6 with TRBJ2-7; a possible D gene is TRBD1 (6 bases). This CDR3 contains 13 residues. V dropped 3 bases and J dropped 6 bases, with 13 bases sitting between them. Germline values: CDR1 SGHDT, CDR2 YYEEEE. CDR3: CASSSTGLGEQYF. CDR3 DNA sequence: TGTGCCAGCAGCTCGACAGGACTGGGCGAGCAGTACTTC.